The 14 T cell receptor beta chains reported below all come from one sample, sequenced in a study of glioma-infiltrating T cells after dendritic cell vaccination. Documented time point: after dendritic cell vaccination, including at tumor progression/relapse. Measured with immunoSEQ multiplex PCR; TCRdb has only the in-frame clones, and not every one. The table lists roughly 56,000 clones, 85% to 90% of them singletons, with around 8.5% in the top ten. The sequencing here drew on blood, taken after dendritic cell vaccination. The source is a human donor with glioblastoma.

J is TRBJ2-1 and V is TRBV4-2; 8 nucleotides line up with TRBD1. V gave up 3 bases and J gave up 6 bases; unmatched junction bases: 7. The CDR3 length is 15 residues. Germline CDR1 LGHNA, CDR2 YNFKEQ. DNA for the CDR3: TGTGCCAGCAGCCAGCTTTCAGGGGGCCCCAATGAGCAGTTCTTC. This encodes CASSQLSGGPNEQFF.

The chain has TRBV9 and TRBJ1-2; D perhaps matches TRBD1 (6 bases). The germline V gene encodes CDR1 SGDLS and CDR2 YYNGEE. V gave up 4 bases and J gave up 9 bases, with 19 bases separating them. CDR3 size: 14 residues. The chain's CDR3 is CASSTAGQILRYTF. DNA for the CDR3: TGTGCCAGCAGCACCGCCGGACAGATCTTACGCTACACCTTC. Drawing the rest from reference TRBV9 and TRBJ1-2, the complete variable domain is DSGVTQTPKHLITATGQRVTLRCSPRSGDLSVYWYQQSLDQGLQFLIQYYNGEERAKGNILERFSAQQFPDLHSELNLSSLELGDSALYFCASSTAGQILRYTFGSGTRLTVV.

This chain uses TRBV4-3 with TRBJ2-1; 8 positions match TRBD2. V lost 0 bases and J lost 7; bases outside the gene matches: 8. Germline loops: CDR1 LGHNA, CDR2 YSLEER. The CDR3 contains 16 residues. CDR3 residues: CASSQDYRGGRNEQFF. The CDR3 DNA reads TGCGCCAGCAGCCAAGATTACCGGGGGGGCAGGAATGAGCAGTTCTTC.

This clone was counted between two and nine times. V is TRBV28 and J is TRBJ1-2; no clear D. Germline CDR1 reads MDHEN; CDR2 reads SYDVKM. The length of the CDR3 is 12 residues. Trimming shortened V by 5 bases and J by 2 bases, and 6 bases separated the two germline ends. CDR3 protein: CASSIQNYGYTF. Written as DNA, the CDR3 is TGTGCCAGCAGTATCCAAAACTATGGCTACACCTTC.

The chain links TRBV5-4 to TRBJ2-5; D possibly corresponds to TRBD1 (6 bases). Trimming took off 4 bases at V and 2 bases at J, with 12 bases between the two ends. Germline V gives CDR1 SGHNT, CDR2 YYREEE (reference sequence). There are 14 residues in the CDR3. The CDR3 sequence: CASSPTGTQETQYF. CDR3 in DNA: TGTGCCAGCAGCCCGACCGGGACACAAGAGACCCAGTACTTC.

CDR3 nucleotide sequence: TGTGCCAGCAGCATTAGAAGGGGACAGGGGCCCTACGAGCAGTACTTC. This sequence encodes CASSIRRGQGPYEQYF. The chain carries TRBV11-2 and TRBJ2-7; 10 bases fit TRBD1. The V and J ends lost 5 bases and 2 bases, in that order; junction bases with no gene match: 9. The germline gives CDR1 SGHAT, CDR2 FQNNGV. The CDR3 runs to 16 residues.

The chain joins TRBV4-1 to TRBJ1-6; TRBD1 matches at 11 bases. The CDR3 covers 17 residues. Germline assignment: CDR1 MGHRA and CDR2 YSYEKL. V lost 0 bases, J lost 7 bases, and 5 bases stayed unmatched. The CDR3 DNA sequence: TGCGCCAGCAGCCAAGAACCCGGGACAGGGGGAAATTCACCCCTCCACTTT. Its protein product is CASSQEPGTGGNSPLHF.

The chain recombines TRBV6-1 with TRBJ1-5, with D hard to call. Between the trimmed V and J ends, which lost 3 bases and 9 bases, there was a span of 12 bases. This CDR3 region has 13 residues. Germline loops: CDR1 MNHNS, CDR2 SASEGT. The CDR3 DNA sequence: TGTGCCAGCAGTGACAGTTCCGATTGGCCCCAGCATTTT. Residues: CASSDSSDWPQHF.

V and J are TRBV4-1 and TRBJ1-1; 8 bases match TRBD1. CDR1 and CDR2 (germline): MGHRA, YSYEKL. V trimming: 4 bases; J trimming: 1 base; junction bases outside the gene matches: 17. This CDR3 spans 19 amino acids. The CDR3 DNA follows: TGCGCCAGCAGCCCCCCCCGCGGACAGGGAGGGGTAAGGAACACTGAAGCTTTCTTT. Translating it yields CASSPPRGQGGVRNTEAFF.

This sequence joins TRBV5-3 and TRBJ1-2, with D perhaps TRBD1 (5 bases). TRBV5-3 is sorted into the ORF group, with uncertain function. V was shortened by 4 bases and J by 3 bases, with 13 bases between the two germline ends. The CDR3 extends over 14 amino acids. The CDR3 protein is CARSASTVYYGYTF. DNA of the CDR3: TGTGCCAGAAGCGCCTCGACAGTATACTATGGCTACACCTTC.

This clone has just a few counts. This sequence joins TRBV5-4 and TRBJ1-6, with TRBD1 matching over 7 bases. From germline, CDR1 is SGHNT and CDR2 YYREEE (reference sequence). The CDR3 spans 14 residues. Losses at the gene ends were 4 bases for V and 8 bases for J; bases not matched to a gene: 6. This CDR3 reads CASSTITGDSPLHF. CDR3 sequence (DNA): TGTGCCAGCAGCACCATTACAGGGGATTCACCCCTCCACTTT.

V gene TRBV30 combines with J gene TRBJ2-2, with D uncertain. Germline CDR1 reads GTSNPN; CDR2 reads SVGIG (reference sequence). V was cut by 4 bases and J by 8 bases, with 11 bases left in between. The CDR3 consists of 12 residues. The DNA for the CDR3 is TGTGCCTGGACAGGCCGCTTTGGGGAGCTGTTTTTT. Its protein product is CAWTGRFGELFF. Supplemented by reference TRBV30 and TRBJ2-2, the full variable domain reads SQTIHQWPATLVQPVGSPLSLECTVEGTSNPNLYWYRQAAGRGLQLLFYSVGIGQISSEVPQNLSASRPQDRQFILSSKKLLLSDSGFYLCAWTGRFGELFFGEGSRLTVL.

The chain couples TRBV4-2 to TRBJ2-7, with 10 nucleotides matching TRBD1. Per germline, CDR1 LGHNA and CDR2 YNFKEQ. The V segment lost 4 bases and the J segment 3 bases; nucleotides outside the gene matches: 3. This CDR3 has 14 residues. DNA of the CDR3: TGTGCCAGCAGCCTTGGACAGGGGGACTACGAGCAGTACTTC. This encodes CASSLGQGDYEQYF.

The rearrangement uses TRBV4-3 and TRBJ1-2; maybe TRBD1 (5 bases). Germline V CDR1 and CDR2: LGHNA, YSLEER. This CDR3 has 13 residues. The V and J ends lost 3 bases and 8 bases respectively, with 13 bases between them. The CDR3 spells CASSQTDRGGYTF. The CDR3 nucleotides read TGCGCCAGCAGCCAGACAGACCGGGGGGGCTACACCTTC.